Listed below are T cell receptor beta chains from one sample, sequenced in a study of monozygotic twins with inflammatory bowel disease. For each CDR3 protein, TCRdb gives one entry from its re-call of the 5' RACE reads, without DNA. The record lists approximately 160,000 distinct CDR3 sequences, of which the ten most abundant hold less than 8%. The sample taken for sequencing was blood. The receptor source for this set is a human donor with ulcerative colitis or Crohn's disease, or a healthy co-twin of an affected twin (not recorded which). Both conserved end residues are part of each CDR3.

CDR3 protein: CAIAPSGTAYEQYF
CDR3 length: 14
V gene: TRBV10-3
J gene: TRBJ2-7

CDR3 protein: CASSLAGSLTYEQYF
CDR3 length: 15
V gene: TRBV28
J gene: TRBJ2-7

CDR3 protein: CSATGTSVSYEQYF
CDR3 length: 14
V gene: TRBV20-1
J gene: TRBJ2-7

CDR3 protein: CASAGGPRNTIYF
CDR3 length: 13
V gene: TRBV27
J gene: TRBJ1-3

CDR3 protein: CSASGDRVQPQHF
CDR3 length: 13
V gene: TRBV20-1
J gene: TRBJ1-5

CDR3 protein: CASSFSQGTHEDGYTF
CDR3 length: 16
V gene: TRBV28
J gene: TRBJ1-2

CDR3 protein: CSVYRPLSYEQYF
CDR3 length: 13
V gene: TRBV29-1
J gene: TRBJ2-7

CDR3 protein: CASSILGAPQGYTF
CDR3 length: 14
V gene: TRBV19
J gene: TRBJ1-2

CDR3 protein: CASSKARDRFAYEQYF
CDR3 length: 16
V gene: TRBV21-1
J gene: TRBJ2-7

CDR3 protein: CASRDDHYGYTF
CDR3 length: 12
V gene: TRBV2
J gene: TRBJ1-2

CDR3 protein: CASSFSGNGYTF
CDR3 length: 12
V gene: TRBV11-2
J gene: TRBJ1-2

CDR3 protein: CASSLGRDSYEQYF
CDR3 length: 14
V gene: TRBV5-4
J gene: TRBJ2-7

CDR3 protein: CTSSALAGTGELFF
CDR3 length: 14
V gene: TRBV5-1
J gene: TRBJ2-2

CDR3 protein: CSAVEGLSGLYEQYF
CDR3 length: 15
V gene: TRBV20-1
J gene: TRBJ2-7

CDR3 protein: CASSIQTGTSGSQAGDTQYF
CDR3 length: 20
V gene: TRBV21-1
J gene: TRBJ2-3

CDR3 protein: CASSPTGVEQYF
CDR3 length: 12
V gene: TRBV10-2
J gene: TRBJ2-7

CDR3 protein: CASSRDGAYEQYF
CDR3 length: 13
V gene: TRBV7-9
J gene: TRBJ2-7

CDR3 protein: CASSSEGEWTQYF
CDR3 length: 13
V gene: TRBV19
J gene: TRBJ2-3

CDR3 protein: CASIGQGADGYTF
CDR3 length: 13
V gene: TRBV27
J gene: TRBJ1-2

CDR3 protein: CSASPRDIQGSYEQYF
CDR3 length: 16
V gene: TRBV20-1
J gene: TRBJ2-7

CDR3 protein: CSASRGITDTQYF
CDR3 length: 13
V gene: TRBV20-1
J gene: TRBJ2-3

CDR3 protein: CASTGGYNSPLHF
CDR3 length: 13
V gene: TRBV19
J gene: TRBJ1-6

CDR3 protein: CASSRTGQNTEAFF
CDR3 length: 14
V gene: TRBV5-8
J gene: TRBJ1-1

CDR3 protein: CASSLGTNGYTF
CDR3 length: 12
V gene: TRBV5-8
J gene: TRBJ1-2

CDR3 protein: CASTVSPSGANVLTF
CDR3 length: 15
V gene: TRBV5-1
J gene: TRBJ2-6

CDR3 protein: CASSYRSYQPQHF
CDR3 length: 13
V gene: TRBV6-6
J gene: TRBJ1-5

CDR3 protein: CSAVTTVNTEAFF
CDR3 length: 13
V gene: TRBV20-1
J gene: TRBJ1-1

CDR3 protein: CSALIPSNYGYTF
CDR3 length: 13
V gene: TRBV20-1
J gene: TRBJ1-2

CDR3 protein: CASSLHNYNEQFF
CDR3 length: 13
V gene: TRBV3-1
J gene: TRBJ2-1

CDR3 protein: CASSPDRAGGYTF
CDR3 length: 13
V gene: TRBV5-1
J gene: TRBJ1-2

CDR3 protein: CASSSPTGWNEKLFF
CDR3 length: 15
V gene: TRBV7-9
J gene: TRBJ1-4

CDR3 protein: CASGVVGELFF
CDR3 length: 11
V gene: TRBV28
J gene: TRBJ2-2

CDR3 protein: CASSFGGYGYTF
CDR3 length: 12
V gene: TRBV12-3/TRBV12-4
J gene: TRBJ1-2

CDR3 protein: CASSYGVGTEAFF
CDR3 length: 13
V gene: TRBV6-5
J gene: TRBJ1-1

CDR3 protein: CSARPGLAAETQYF
CDR3 length: 14
V gene: TRBV20-1
J gene: TRBJ2-5

CDR3 protein: CASSLGRVRSTDTQYF
CDR3 length: 16
V gene: TRBV5-1
J gene: TRBJ2-3